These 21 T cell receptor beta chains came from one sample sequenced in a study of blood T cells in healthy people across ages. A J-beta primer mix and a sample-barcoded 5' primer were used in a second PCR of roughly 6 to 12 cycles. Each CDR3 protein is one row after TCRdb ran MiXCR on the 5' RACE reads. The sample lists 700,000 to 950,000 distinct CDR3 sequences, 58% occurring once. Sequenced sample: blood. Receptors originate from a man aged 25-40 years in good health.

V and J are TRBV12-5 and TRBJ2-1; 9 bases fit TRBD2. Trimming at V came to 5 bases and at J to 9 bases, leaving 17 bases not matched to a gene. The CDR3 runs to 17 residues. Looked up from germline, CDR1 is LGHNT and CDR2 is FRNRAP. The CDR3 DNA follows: TGTGCTAGTGGTCTCTCGGTACTGGGCGGGAGGGCCGGTGAGCAGTTCTTC. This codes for CASGLSVLGGRAGEQFF.

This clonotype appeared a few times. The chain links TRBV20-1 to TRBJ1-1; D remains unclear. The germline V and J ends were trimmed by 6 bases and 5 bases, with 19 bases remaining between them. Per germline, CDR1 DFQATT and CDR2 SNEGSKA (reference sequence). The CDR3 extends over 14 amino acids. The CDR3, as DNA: TGCAGTGCCCCGAACAGCGGAGGGAGGACTGAAGCTTTCTTT. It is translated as CSAPNSGGRTEAFF.

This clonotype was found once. The CDR3 loop reads CASSKTGTGGVDEKLFF. The CDR3 nucleotides read TGCGCCAGCAGCAAAACCGGGACAGGGGGCGTGGATGAAAAACTGTTTTTT. This rearrangement joins TRBV5-1 to TRBJ1-4; 12 positions agree with TRBD1. Trimming removed 4 bases from V and 6 bases from J; junction bases left unmatched: 10. This CDR3 comprises 17 residues. From germline, CDR1 is SGHRS and CDR2 YFSETQ.

The CDR3 DNA follows: TGCAGTGCTAGAGCCTGGAGAGGGCCCTATGGCTACACCTTC. This encodes CSARAWRGPYGYTF. The chain uses TRBV20-1 and TRBJ1-2; D gene unclear. This CDR3 contains 14 residues. Germline V gene sequence: CDR1 DFQATT, CDR2 SNEGSKA (reference sequence). V lost 1 base and J 4 bases, leaving 13 bases between the germline ends.

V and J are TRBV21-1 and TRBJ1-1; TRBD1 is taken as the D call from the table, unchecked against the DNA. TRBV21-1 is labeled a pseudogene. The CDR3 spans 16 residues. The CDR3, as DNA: TGTGCCAGCATCTTAGACAGGGGGCGCGACGACACTGAAGCTTTCTTT. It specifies CASILDRGRDDTEAFF.

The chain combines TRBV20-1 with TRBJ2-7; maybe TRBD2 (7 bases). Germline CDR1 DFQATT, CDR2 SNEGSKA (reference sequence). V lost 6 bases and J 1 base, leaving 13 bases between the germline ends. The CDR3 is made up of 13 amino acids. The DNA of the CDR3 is TGCAGTGCCCGGCGGGGGCAGTCCTACGAGCAGTACTTC. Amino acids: CSARRGQSYEQYF.

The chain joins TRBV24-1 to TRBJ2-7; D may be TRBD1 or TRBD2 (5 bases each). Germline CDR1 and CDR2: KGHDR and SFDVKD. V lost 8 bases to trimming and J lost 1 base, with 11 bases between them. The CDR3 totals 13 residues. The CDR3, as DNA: TGTGCCACCAAGGGGACCCCGTCCTACGAGCAGTACTTC. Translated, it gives CATKGTPSYEQYF.

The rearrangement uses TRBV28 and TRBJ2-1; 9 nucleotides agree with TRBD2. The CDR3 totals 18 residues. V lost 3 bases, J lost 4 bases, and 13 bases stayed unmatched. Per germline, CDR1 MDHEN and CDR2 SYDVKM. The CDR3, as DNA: TGTGCCAGCAGTTTCGAGACCTTTTTAGCGGGAGCTTACAATGAGCAGTTCTTC. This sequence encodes CASSFETFLAGAYNEQFF.

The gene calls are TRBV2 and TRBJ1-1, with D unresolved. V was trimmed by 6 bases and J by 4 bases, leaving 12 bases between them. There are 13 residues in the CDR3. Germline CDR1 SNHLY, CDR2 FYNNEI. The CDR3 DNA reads TGTGCCAGCAGAGGAGAACGGACCACTGAAGCTTTCTTT. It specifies CASRGERTTEAFF.

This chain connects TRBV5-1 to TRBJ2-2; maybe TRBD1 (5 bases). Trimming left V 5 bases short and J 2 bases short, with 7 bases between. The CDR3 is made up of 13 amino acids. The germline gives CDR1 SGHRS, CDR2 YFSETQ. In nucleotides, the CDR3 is TGCGCCAGCAGAGGGGCTAACACCGGGGAGCTGTTTTTT. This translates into CASRGANTGELFF.

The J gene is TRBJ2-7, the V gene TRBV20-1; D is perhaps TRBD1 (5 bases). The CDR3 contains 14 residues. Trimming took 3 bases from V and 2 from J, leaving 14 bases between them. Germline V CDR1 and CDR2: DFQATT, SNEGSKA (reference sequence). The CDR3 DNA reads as TGCAGTGCTAGCGGCAGGGAAGGTCCCTACGAGCAGTACTTC. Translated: CSASGREGPYEQYF.

The CDR3 loop reads CASSMDRSPYEQYF. CDR3 DNA sequence: TGTGCCAGTAGCATGGACAGGAGTCCGTACGAGCAGTACTTC. The chain combines TRBV19 with TRBJ2-7, with 7 bases fitting TRBD1. Trimming at V came to 6 bases and at J to 4 bases, leaving 9 bases not matched to a gene. Germline lookup yields CDR1 LNHDA and CDR2 SQIVND (reference sequence). CDR3 length: 14 residues.

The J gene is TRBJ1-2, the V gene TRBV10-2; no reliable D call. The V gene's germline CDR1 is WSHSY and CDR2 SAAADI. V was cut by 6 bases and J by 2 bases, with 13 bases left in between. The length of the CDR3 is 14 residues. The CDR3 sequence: CASRVDSFNYGYTF. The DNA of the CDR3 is TGCGCCAGCAGGGTGGACTCCTTCAACTATGGCTACACCTTC.

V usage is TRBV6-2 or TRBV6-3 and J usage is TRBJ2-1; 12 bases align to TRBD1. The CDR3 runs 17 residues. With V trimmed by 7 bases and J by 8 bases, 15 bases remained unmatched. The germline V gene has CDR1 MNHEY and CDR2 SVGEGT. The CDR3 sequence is CASTTNRDRGLVDEQFF. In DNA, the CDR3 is TGTGCCAGCACAACCAACCGGGACAGGGGGCTGGTCGATGAGCAGTTCTTC.

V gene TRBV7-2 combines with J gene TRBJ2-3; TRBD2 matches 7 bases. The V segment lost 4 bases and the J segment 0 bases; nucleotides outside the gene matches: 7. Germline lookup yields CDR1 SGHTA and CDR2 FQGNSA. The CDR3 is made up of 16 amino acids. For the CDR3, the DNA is TGTGCCAGCAGCTCTCCGACTAGCCCTAGCACAGATACGCAGTATTTT. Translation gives CASSSPTSPSTDTQYF.

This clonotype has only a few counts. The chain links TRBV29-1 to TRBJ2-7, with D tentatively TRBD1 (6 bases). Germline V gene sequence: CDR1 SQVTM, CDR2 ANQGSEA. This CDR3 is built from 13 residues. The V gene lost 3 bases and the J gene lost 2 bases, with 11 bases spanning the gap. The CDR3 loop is CSVEMDSAYEQYF. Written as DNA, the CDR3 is TGCAGCGTTGAGATGGACAGTGCCTACGAGCAGTACTTC.

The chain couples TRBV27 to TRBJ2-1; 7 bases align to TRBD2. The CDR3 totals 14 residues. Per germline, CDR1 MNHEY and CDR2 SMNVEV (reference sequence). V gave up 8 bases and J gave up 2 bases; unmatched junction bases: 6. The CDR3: CASGSSGAYNEQFF. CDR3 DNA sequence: TGTGCCAGCGGATCGAGCGGGGCCTACAATGAGCAGTTCTTC.

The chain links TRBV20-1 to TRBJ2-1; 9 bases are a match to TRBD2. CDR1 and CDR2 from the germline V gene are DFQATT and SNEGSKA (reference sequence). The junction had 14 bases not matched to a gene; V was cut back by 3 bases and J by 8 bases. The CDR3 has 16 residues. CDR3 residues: CSASHGLAGGRDEQFF. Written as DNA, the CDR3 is TGCAGTGCTAGTCACGGTCTGGCGGGAGGGCGGGATGAGCAGTTCTTC.

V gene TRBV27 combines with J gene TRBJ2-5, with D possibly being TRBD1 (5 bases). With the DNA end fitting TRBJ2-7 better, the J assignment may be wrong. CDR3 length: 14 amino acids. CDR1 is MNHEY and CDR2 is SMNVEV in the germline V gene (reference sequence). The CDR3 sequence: CASSLYDRSYEQYF. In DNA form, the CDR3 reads TGTGCCAGCAGTTTATATGACAGATCCTACGAGCAGTACTTC.

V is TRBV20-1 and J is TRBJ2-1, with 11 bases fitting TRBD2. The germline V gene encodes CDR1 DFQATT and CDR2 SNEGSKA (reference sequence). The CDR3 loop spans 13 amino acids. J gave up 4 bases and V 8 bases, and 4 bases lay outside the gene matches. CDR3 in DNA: TGCAGTCCAGGACTAGCGGGTTACAATGAGCAGTTCTTC. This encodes CSPGLAGYNEQFF.

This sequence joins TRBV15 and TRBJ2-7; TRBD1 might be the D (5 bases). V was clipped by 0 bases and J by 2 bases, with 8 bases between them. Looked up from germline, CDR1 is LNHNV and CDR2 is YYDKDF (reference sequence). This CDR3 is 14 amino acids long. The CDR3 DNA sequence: TGTGCCACCAGCAGAGATCAGGGTACCTACGAGCAGTACTTC. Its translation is CATSRDQGTYEQYF.